What follows are 32 T cell receptor beta chains derived from one specimen sequenced in a study of cytomegalovirus exposure and HLA in healthy donors. The study ran its PCR with 60 Vbeta and 13 Jbeta primers. Data came from immunoSEQ multiplex PCR; TCRdb stores just in-frame clones and leaves some out. The data show about 120,000 clones, around 80% seen once. The sequencing input was PBMCs. These TCRs come from a female donor in good health and CMV-seronegative.

This chain uses TRBV6-5 with TRBJ2-2; no definite D call. CDR1 and CDR2 (germline): MNHEY, SVGAGI. The ends were cut back, 0 bases at V and 8 bases at J, with 4 bases in the middle. This CDR3 has 12 amino acids. DNA of the CDR3: TGTGCCAGCAGTTACTCCCAGGGGGAGCTGTTTTTT. It specifies CASSYSQGELFF.

This chain links TRBV2 with TRBJ2-5; 12 positions agree with TRBD2. The tail of the sequence fits TRBJ2-7 better, so the J call may be wrong. The germline gives CDR1 SNHLY, CDR2 FYNNEI. The CDR3 runs to 14 residues. For the CDR3, the DNA is TGTGCCAGCAGAGCACTAGCGGGAGGTTACGAGCAGTACTTC. It translates to CASRALAGGYEQYF.

This chain joins TRBV4-1 and TRBJ1-4; no definite D call. The germline V and J ends were trimmed by 1 base and 0 bases, with 15 bases remaining between them. Germline V gene data show CDR1 as MGHRA and CDR2 as YSYEKL. The CDR3 extends over 18 amino acids. CDR3 sequence (DNA): TGCGCCAGCAGCCAAGGGCGAGGCCGAACCGCAACTAATGAAAAACTGTTTTTT. Translated, it gives CASSQGRGRTATNEKLFF.

Regarding this clone: The identical CDR3 is also encoded by other nucleotide sequences in the sample. Here the CDR3 reads CASSPRGTDTQYF. CDR3 in DNA: TGTGCCAGCTCACCCAGGGGTACAGATACGCAGTATTTT. V is TRBV18 and J is TRBJ2-3; maybe TRBD1 (6 bases). Germline CDR1 KGHSH, CDR2 LQKENI. The CDR3 extends over 13 amino acids. V was cut by 3 bases and J by 3 bases, with 7 bases left in between.

This clone has a handful of counts. This chain uses TRBV6-6 with TRBJ1-1; 7 nucleotides agree with TRBD1. The CDR3 is made up of 13 amino acids. CDR1 MNHNY and CDR2 SVGAGI come from the germline V gene (reference sequence). With 2 bases clipped from V and 6 bases from J, the junction kept 3 bases outside the gene matches. CDR3 sequence reads: CASSYRDSPEAFF. CDR3 DNA sequence: TGTGCCAGCAGTTACCGGGACAGTCCTGAAGCTTTCTTT.

This chain joins TRBV5-1 and TRBJ2-3; no reliable D call. The CDR3 is made up of 13 amino acids. Germline loops: CDR1 SGHRS, CDR2 YFSETQ. The V gene lost 1 base and the J gene lost 1 base, with 4 bases spanning the gap. CDR3 sequence reads: CASSLFGTDTQYF. CDR3 DNA sequence: TGCGCCAGCAGCTTGTTCGGCACAGATACGCAGTATTTT.

This chain joins TRBV20-1 and TRBJ2-1, with TRBD1 as a possible D gene (5 bases). The CDR3 loop spans 11 amino acids. Per germline, CDR1 DFQATT and CDR2 SNEGSKA (reference sequence). The V and J ends lost 6 bases and 7 bases respectively, with 10 bases between them. CDR3 coding DNA: TGCAGTGCAGGACAAGTTAATGAGCAGTTCTTC. Its protein is CSAGQVNEQFF.

The chain is built from TRBV7-3 and TRBJ1-6; D might be TRBD1 (6 bases). CDR1 is SGHTA, CDR2 FQGTGA, per germline. This CDR3 has 16 residues. The V and J ends lost 1 base and 7 bases respectively, with 14 bases between them. The chain's CDR3 is CASSLRGGLGNSPLHF. The CDR3 DNA sequence: TGTGCCAGCAGCTTAAGGGGGGGGCTGGGGAATTCACCCCTCCACTTT.

This chain joins TRBV9 and TRBJ1-2, with D unclear. In germline, CDR1 is SGDLS, CDR2 YYNGEE. The length of the CDR3 is 16 residues. V lost 0 bases and J lost 7, with 19 bases in between. CDR3 in DNA: TGTGCCAGCAGCGTAGGAACCCCGTCGGCCGGAGGTGGCTACACCTTC. Amino acids: CASSVGTPSAGGGYTF.

The rearrangement links TRBV10-1 to TRBJ2-7; D is uncertain. The CDR3 runs to 15 residues. Trimming took off 4 bases at V and 0 bases at J, with 13 bases between the two ends. Germline CDR1 reads WNHNN; CDR2 reads SYGVQD (reference sequence). The CDR3 bases are TGCGCCAGCAGTGCTGGATCTGCTAGCTCCTACGAGCAGTACTTC. Translated, it gives CASSAGSASSYEQYF.

This rearrangement joins TRBV6-5 to TRBJ2-7, with a tentative D call TRBD1 (5 bases). V lost 2 bases and J lost 1, with 9 bases in between. Germline assignment: CDR1 MNHEY and CDR2 SVGAGI. The CDR3 consists of 14 residues. The CDR3 DNA reads as TGTGCCAGCAGTTACGCAGGGCTATCCTACGAGCAGTACTTC. Amino acid sequence: CASSYAGLSYEQYF.

This clone was seen just once. V is TRBV15 and J is TRBJ2-1; D is perhaps TRBD2 (5 bases). This CDR3 contains 16 residues. Trimming pared 3 bases from V and 0 bases from J, leaving 12 bases between. CDR1 is LNHNV and CDR2 is YYDKDF in the germline V gene (reference sequence). The CDR3 DNA follows: TGTGCCACCAGCAGTCCCGGGATAAGCTCCTACAATGAGCAGTTCTTC. It is translated as CATSSPGISSYNEQFF.

This clone was seen once. DNA for the CDR3: TGTGCCAGCAGCCCGTGGGGACAGGGGAGGTACACTGAAGCTTTCTTT. This gives the protein CASSPWGQGRYTEAFF. The chain is built from TRBV5-6 and TRBJ1-1; 10 nucleotides line up with TRBD1. This CDR3 has 16 amino acids. V shed 4 bases and J 3 bases; nucleotides not matched to a gene: 9. CDR1 and CDR2 (germline): SGHDT, YYEEEE.

The chain joins TRBV5-1 to TRBJ2-3; tentative D call: TRBD2 (5 bases). CDR1 is SGHRS, CDR2 YFSETQ, per germline. The CDR3 sequence is 15 residues long. V was cut by 5 bases and J by 0 bases, with 13 bases left in between. CDR3 residues: CASRLDGGSTDTQYF. CDR3 DNA: TGCGCCAGCAGACTAGATGGCGGAAGCACAGATACGCAGTATTTT.

The rearrangement links TRBV28 to TRBJ2-2; 10 nucleotides line up with TRBD2. This CDR3 has 18 amino acids. Germline V gives CDR1 MDHEN, CDR2 SYDVKM. Trimming at V came to 4 bases and at J to 0 bases, leaving 8 bases not matched to a gene. The CDR3 here is CASSYKAGGPANTGELFF. The CDR3 region has the DNA TGTGCCAGCAGTTATAAAGCGGGAGGGCCCGCGAACACCGGGGAGCTGTTTTTT.

This clone was seen just once. The chain carries TRBV5-4 and TRBJ2-5, with 7 bases lining up with TRBD1. The CDR3 runs to 15 residues. Germline V gene lookup returns CDR1 SGHNT and CDR2 YYREEE (reference sequence). The V gene end was trimmed by 4 bases and the J gene end by 1 base; junction bases not matched to a gene: 7. This chain's CDR3 is CASSRSPGGQETQYF. The CDR3 DNA reads as TGTGCCAGCAGCCGGTCCCCAGGGGGCCAAGAGACCCAGTACTTC.

This rearrangement joins TRBV2 to TRBJ1-1; 8 nucleotides agree with TRBD1. This CDR3 is built from 12 residues. Looked up from germline, CDR1 is SNHLY and CDR2 is FYNNEI. Germline trimming cut 9 bases from V and 2 bases from J; bases unmatched to any gene: 2. The CDR3 loop reads CASQGANTEAFF. In DNA, the CDR3 is TGTGCCAGTCAGGGGGCTAACACTGAAGCTTTCTTT.

Concerning this clone: Other DNA sequences in this specimen translate into the identical CDR3. Here the CDR3 reads CASSPRQGLNYGYTF. For the CDR3, the DNA is TGTGCCAGCTCACCGCGGCAGGGGCTGAACTATGGCTACACCTTC. V gene TRBV18 combines with J gene TRBJ1-2; D perhaps matches TRBD1 (6 bases). Germline V CDR1 and CDR2: KGHSH, LQKENI. V was cut by 3 bases and J by 2 bases, with 13 bases left in between. The CDR3 extends over 15 amino acids. The whole variable domain, remainder taken from reference TRBV18 and TRBJ1-2, is NAGVMQNPRHLVRRRGQEARLRCSPMKGHSHVYWYRQLPEEGLKFMVYLQKENIIDESGMPKERFSAEFPKEGPSILRIQQVVRGDSAAYFCASSPRQGLNYGYTFGSGTRLTVV.

The V call is TRBV6-1, the J call TRBJ2-4; D may be TRBD1 (6 bases). CDR1 is MNHNS and CDR2 is SASEGT in the germline V gene. Trimming cost V 4 bases and J 12 bases, with 19 bases left between them. This CDR3 is 14 amino acids long. CDR3 nucleotide sequence: TGTGCCAGCAGTGGGACGGCAGGGGTGGTCAGTCAGTACTTC. Its protein product is CASSGTAGVVSQYF.

Worth noting for this clone: The same CDR3 is also encoded by other DNA sequences in this sample. The rearrangement joins TRBV5-4 to TRBJ2-7, with D unclear. Trimming stripped 3 bases from V and 3 bases from J, with 13 bases between. The CDR3 consists of 14 residues. Germline lookup yields CDR1 SGHNT and CDR2 YYREEE (reference sequence). In DNA, the CDR3 is TGTGCCAGCAGCTCAGAACGGCGGATCTACGAGCAGTACTTC. This encodes CASSSERRIYEQYF.

This rearrangement joins TRBV5-4 to TRBJ1-1, with 8 bases aligning to TRBD1. The CDR3 runs 15 residues. After removal of 0 bases from V and 1 base from J, the junction contained 2 bases not matched to a gene. Germline CDR1 is SGHNT and CDR2 is YYREEE (reference sequence). The chain's CDR3 is CASSLEGTGNTEAFF. The CDR3, as DNA: TGTGCCAGCAGCTTGGAGGGGACAGGGAACACTGAAGCTTTCTTT.

The chain combines TRBV19 with TRBJ2-1, with 7 bases that match TRBD2. CDR1 and CDR2 (germline): LNHDA, SQIVND (reference sequence). Trimming took 1 base from V and 7 from J; bases not matched to a gene: 7. This CDR3 is built from 15 residues. The CDR3 DNA sequence: TGTGCCAGTAGTATAGGAGCGGGGCCGGGGAATGAGCAGTTCTTC. It encodes CASSIGAGPGNEQFF.

The gene calls are TRBV27 and TRBJ1-1, with D possibly TRBD1 on 5 matching bases. Germline V lookup: CDR1 MNHEY, CDR2 SMNVEV (reference sequence). Trimming took 2 bases from V and 5 from J, leaving 12 bases between them. The CDR3 runs 14 residues. The DNA of the CDR3 is TGTGCCAGCAGTTTACAGGGATTAGGGACTGAAGCTTTCTTT. Protein: CASSLQGLGTEAFF.

The chain recombines TRBV18 with TRBJ2-5, with no clear D. The J call may not be correct, given that the DNA end is closer to TRBJ2-7. The CDR3 loop spans 14 amino acids. Germline CDR1 is KGHSH and CDR2 is LQKENI. The CDR3 nucleotides are TGTGCCAGCTCACCACCTGTCAAGCCCTACGAGCAGTACTTC. As protein: CASSPPVKPYEQYF.

J is TRBJ1-1 and V is TRBV30, with a possible D match to TRBD1 (6 bases). Trimming cost V 1 base and J 3 bases, with 18 bases left between them. The V gene's germline CDR1 is GTSNPN and CDR2 SVGIG (reference sequence). The CDR3 is made up of 16 amino acids. The DNA of the CDR3 is TGTGCCTGGAGTGCAACCCTGACAGGTTGGTACACTGAAGCTTTCTTT. As protein: CAWSATLTGWYTEAFF.

The rearrangement uses TRBV6-4 and TRBJ1-2; D may be TRBD1 (5 bases). The CDR3 has 15 amino acids. Germline V gene sequence: CDR1 MRHNA, CDR2 SNTAGT. Trimming took off 3 bases at V and 4 bases at J, with 15 bases between the two ends. The CDR3 here is CASSETGQGLYGYTF. CDR3 coding DNA: TGTGCCAGCAGTGAAACCGGGCAGGGACTCTATGGCTACACCTTC.

The gene calls are TRBV19 and TRBJ1-6, with a possible D match to TRBD1 (6 bases). Trimming left V 0 bases short and J 0 bases short, with 12 bases between. The germline V gene has CDR1 LNHDA and CDR2 SQIVND (reference sequence). CDR3 size: 18 residues. The CDR3 DNA sequence: TGTGCCAGTAGTATAGAACAGGGATTCGGCTCCTATAATTCACCCCTCCACTTT. It specifies CASSIEQGFGSYNSPLHF. The full variable domain, in which reference TRBV19 and TRBJ1-6 provide the parts outside the CDR3, is DGGITQSPKYLFRKEGQNVTLSCEQNLNHDAMYWYRQDPGQGLRLIYYSQIVNDFQKGDIAEGYSVSREKKESFPLTVTSAQKNPTAFYLCASSIEQGFGSYNSPLHFGNGTRLTVT.

This clone was picked up one time. J is TRBJ2-2 and V is TRBV7-2; unclear D gene. CDR3 length equals 16 residues. Germline V lookup: CDR1 SGHTA, CDR2 FQGNSA. V was trimmed by 2 bases and J by 0 bases, leaving 10 bases between them. The CDR3 here is CASSLRQAPNTGELFF. In DNA, the CDR3 is TGTGCCAGCAGCTTACGGCAGGCGCCGAACACCGGGGAGCTGTTTTTT.

The chain links TRBV15 to TRBJ2-5, with 9 positions matching TRBD1. The end of the DNA fits TRBJ2-7 better, so the J call may be wrong. Germline CDR1 and CDR2: LNHNV and YYDKDF (reference sequence). CDR3 length: 14 residues. This CDR3 is CATSPTGGSYEQYF. The CDR3 DNA sequence: TGTGCCACCAGCCCGACAGGGGGCTCCTACGAGCAGTACTTC.

The genes are TRBV4-1 and TRBJ2-3, with D unclear. This CDR3 is 12 amino acids long. The germline CDR1 and CDR2 sequences are MGHRA and YSYEKL. V lost 1 base to trimming and J lost 6 bases, with 5 bases between them. This CDR3 reads CASSQVGDTQYF. The CDR3 DNA reads as TGCGCCAGCAGCCAAGTCGGGGATACGCAGTATTTT.

This rearrangement joins TRBV11-1 to TRBJ2-7; 7 nucleotides match TRBD1. Per the germline V gene, CDR1 is SGHAT and CDR2 is FQDESV (reference sequence). The CDR3 has 14 amino acids. V trimming: 5 bases; J trimming: 0 bases; junction bases outside the gene matches: 4. The CDR3 region has the DNA TGTGCCAGCAGCCCAGGGGGAGACTCCTACGAGCAGTACTTC. Amino acids: CASSPGGDSYEQYF.

The chain employs TRBV6-5 and TRBJ2-2; 8 nucleotides line up with TRBD2. The V segment lost 5 bases and the J segment 7 bases; nucleotides outside the gene matches: 6. The CDR3 consists of 14 residues. Germline CDR1 is MNHEY and CDR2 is SVGAGI. The CDR3 loop reads CASSPREGGGELFF. CDR3 nucleotides: TGTGCCAGCAGTCCCCGGGAGGGAGGCGGGGAGCTGTTTTTT.